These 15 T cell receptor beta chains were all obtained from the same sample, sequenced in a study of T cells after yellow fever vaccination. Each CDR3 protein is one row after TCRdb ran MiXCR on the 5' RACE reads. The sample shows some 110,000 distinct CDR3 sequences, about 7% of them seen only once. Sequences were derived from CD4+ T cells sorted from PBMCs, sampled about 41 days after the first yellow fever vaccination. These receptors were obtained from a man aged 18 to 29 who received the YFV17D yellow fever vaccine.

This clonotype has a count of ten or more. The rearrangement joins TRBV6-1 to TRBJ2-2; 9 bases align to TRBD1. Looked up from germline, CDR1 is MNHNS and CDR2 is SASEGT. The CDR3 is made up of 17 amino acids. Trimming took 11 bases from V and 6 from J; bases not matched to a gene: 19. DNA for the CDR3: TGTGCCGCAGAGTCTCCGGGACAGGGAAACGGAGCCGGGGAGCTGTTTTTT. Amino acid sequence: CAAESPGQGNGAGELFF.

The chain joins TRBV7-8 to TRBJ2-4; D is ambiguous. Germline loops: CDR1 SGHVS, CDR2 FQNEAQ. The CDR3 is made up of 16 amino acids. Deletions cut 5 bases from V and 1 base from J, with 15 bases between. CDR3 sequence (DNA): TGTGCCAGCAGCCCCTTGGATCGGTTGGCCAAAAACATTCAGTACTTC. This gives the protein CASSPLDRLAKNIQYF.

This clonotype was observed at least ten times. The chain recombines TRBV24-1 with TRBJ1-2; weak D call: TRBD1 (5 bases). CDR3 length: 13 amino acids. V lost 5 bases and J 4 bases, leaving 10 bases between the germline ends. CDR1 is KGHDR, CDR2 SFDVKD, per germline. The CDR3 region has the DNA TGTGCCACCAGTGCCAGGGCCGGCTATGGCTACACCTTC. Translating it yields CATSARAGYGYTF.

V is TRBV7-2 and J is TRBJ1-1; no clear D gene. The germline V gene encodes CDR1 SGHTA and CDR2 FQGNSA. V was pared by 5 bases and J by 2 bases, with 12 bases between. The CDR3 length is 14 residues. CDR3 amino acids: CASSPTFINTEAFF. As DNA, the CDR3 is TGTGCCAGCAGCCCCACGTTTATCAACACTGAAGCTTTCTTT.

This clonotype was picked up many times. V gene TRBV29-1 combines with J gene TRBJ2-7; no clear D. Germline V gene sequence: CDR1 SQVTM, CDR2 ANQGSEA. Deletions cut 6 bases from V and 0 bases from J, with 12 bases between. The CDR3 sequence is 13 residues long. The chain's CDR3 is CSVRETDSYEQYF. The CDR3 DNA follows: TGCAGCGTCCGAGAGACGGACTCCTACGAGCAGTACTTC.

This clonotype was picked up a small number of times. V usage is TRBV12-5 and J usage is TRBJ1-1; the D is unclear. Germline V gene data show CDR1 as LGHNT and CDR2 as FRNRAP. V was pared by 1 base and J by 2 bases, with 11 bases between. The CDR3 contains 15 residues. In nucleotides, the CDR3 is TGTGCTAGTGGTTTGGCCACGATCGGCAACACTGAAGCTTTCTTT. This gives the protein CASGLATIGNTEAFF.

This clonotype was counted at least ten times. The CDR3 DNA reads as TGTGCCAGCAGCTTGGGGGGGTCCGGCCGGGCTTTCTTT. Its translation is CASSLGGSGRAFF. This chain uses TRBV5-4 with TRBJ1-1; tentatively, D is TRBD1 (5 bases). This CDR3 contains 13 residues. The V end lost 0 bases, the J end lost 11 bases, and 14 bases lay between the germline ends. CDR1 is SGHNT and CDR2 is YYREEE in the germline V gene (reference sequence).

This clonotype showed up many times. CDR3 in amino acids: CASSFREVDTQYF. CDR3 in DNA: TGTGCCAGCAGCTTTAGGGAAGTAGATACGCAGTATTTT. This chain joins TRBV7-2 and TRBJ2-3; D not certain. From germline, CDR1 is SGHTA and CDR2 FQGNSA. CDR3 length: 13 residues. Trimming took off 3 bases at V and 5 bases at J, with 9 bases between the two ends. The full variable domain, rest sourced from reference TRBV7-2 and TRBJ2-3, is GAGVSQSPSNKVTEKGKDVELRCDPISGHTALYWYRQSLGQGLEFLIYFQGNSAPDKSGLPSDRFSAERTGGSVSTLTIQRTQQEDSAVYLCASSFREVDTQYFGPGTRLTVL.

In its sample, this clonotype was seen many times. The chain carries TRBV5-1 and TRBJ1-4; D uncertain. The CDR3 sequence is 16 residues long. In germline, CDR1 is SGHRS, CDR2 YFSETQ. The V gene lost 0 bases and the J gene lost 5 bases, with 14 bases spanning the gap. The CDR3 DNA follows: TGCGCCAGCAGCTTGGCCGGTTTGGGGAAGAATGAAAAACTGTTTTTT. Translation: CASSLAGLGKNEKLFF.

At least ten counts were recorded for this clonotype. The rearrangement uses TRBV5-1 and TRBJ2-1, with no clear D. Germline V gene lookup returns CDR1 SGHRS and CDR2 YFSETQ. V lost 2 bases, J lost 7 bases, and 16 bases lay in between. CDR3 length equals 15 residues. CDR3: CASSFAGPGRNEQFF. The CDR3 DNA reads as TGCGCCAGCAGCTTTGCCGGCCCGGGTAGGAATGAGCAGTTCTTC.

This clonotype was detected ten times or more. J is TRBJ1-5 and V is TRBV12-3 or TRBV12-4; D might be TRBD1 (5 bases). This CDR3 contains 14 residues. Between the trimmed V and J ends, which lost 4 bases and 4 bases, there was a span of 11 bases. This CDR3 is CASSSGRRNQPQHF. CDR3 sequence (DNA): TGTGCCAGCAGTTCGGGACGGAGAAATCAGCCCCAGCATTTT.

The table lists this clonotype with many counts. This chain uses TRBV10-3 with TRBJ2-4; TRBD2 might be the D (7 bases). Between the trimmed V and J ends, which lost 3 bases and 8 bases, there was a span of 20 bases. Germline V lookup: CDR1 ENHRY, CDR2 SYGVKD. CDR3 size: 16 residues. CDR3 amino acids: CAISDRRRGGDDIQYF. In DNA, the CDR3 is TGTGCCATCAGTGACCGTAGGAGGGGGGGCGACGACATTCAGTACTTC.

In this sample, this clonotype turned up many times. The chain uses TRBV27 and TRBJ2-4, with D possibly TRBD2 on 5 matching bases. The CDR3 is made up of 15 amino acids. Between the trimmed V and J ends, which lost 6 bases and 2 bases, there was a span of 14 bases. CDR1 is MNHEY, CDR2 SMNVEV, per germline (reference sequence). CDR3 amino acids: CASRRGSLSKNIQYF. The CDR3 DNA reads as TGTGCCAGCAGACGGGGTTCGCTGTCCAAAAACATTCAGTACTTC.

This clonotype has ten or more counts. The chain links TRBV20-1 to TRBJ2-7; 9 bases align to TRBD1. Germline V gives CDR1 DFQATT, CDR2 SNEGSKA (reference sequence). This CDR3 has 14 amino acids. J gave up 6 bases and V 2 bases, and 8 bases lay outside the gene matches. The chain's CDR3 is CSARTGTGSGEQYF. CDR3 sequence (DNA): TGCAGTGCTAGAACCGGGACAGGGTCTGGCGAGCAGTACTTC.

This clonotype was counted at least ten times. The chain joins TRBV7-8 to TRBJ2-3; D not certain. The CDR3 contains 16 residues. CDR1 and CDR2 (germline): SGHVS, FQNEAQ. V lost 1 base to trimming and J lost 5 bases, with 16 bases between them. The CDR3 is CASSLDQPRPGDTQYF. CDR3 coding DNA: TGTGCCAGCAGCTTAGATCAGCCTCGCCCCGGAGATACGCAGTATTTT.